This T cell receptor beta chain was profiled in a study of T cells after posttransplantation cyclophosphamide. Details on this clone: Its antigen is unknown.

General study points: Blood and skin or GI T cell repertoires showed limited TRB overlap. Later post-transplant blood repertoires were often dominated by donor CD8+ memory clones. Recipient CMV seropositivity and CMV reactivation strongly tracked TRB clonality.

CDR3 length equals 13 residues. The V end lost 4 bases, the J end lost 1 base, and 7 bases lay between the germline ends. Germline V gene sequence: CDR1 SNHLY, CDR2 FYNNEI. The related graft donor's blood sample was taken on the day of bone marrow donation. Clones were read by immunoSEQ multiplex PCR, and TCRdb kept only the in-frame ones, dropping some. Of roughly 9,200 clones in the sample, about 88% were seen once. Sequenced input: memory CD4+ T cells sorted from PBMCs. The TCR was taken from a woman in her sixties or seventies in good health, CMV-negative, and a related stem cell transplant donor. V gene TRBV2 combines with J gene TRBJ1-1; D gene ambiguous. Here the CDR3 reads CASSVWRNTEAFF. The CDR3 DNA sequence: TGTGCCAGCAGTGTCTGGAGGAACACTGAAGCTTTCTTT.